These 10 T cell receptor beta chains came from one sample sequenced in a study of T cells after yellow fever vaccination. From the 5' RACE reads, TCRdb called clonotypes with MiXCR, one entry per CDR3 protein. This table has nearly 550,000 distinct CDR3 sequences, roughly a fifth appearing once. The sample here was PBMCs, taken 15 days after the yellow fever booster vaccination. The source of these receptors is a man younger than 40 who received the YFV17D yellow fever vaccine.

The CDR3 DNA reads as TGTGCCAGCAGTTTCACGTTTTCTATCCACGAGCAGTACTTC. It yields the protein CASSFTFSIHEQYF. The chain joins TRBV6-2 or TRBV6-3 to TRBJ2-7; no definite D call. V lost 4 bases to trimming and J lost 5 bases, with 15 bases between them. Per germline, CDR1 MNHEY and CDR2 SVGEGT. The CDR3 runs 14 residues.

This clonotype has a handful of counts. The rearrangement joins TRBV2 to TRBJ2-2, with D perhaps being TRBD1 or TRBD2 (6 bases each). Germline V CDR1 and CDR2: SNHLY, FYNNEI. The CDR3 sequence is 14 residues long. Deletions cut 7 bases from V and 6 bases from J, with 15 bases between. CDR3 sequence (DNA): TGTGCCAGCACTATTCGCGGGACATCCGGGGAGCTGTTTTTT. This gives the protein CASTIRGTSGELFF.

V gene TRBV30 combines with J gene TRBJ2-1, with 9 positions matching TRBD2. Germline V gives CDR1 GTSNPN, CDR2 SVGIG (reference sequence). The J segment lost 4 bases and the V segment lost 2 bases, leaving 6 bases of the junction unmatched. This CDR3 spans 15 amino acids. CDR3 loop: CAWSPLAGIYNEQFF. The CDR3 region has the DNA TGTGCCTGGAGTCCGCTAGCGGGGATATACAATGAGCAGTTCTTC.

The V and J genes are TRBV15 and TRBJ2-1; D possibly matches TRBD1 or TRBD2 (5 bases each). This CDR3 region has 15 residues. V was cut by 5 bases and J by 13 bases, with 24 bases left in between. Germline V gene data show CDR1 as LNHNV and CDR2 as YYDKDF (reference sequence). The CDR3 here is CATSGPVKGEGEQFF. CDR3 nucleotide sequence: TGTGCCACCAGCGGACCTGTCAAGGGAGAAGGGGAACAGTTCTTC.

The chain carries TRBV6-1 and TRBJ2-2; D might be TRBD1 or TRBD2, each matching 5 bases. Germline CDR1 and CDR2: MNHNS and SASEGT. Trimming removed 6 bases at V and 7 bases at J, with 12 bases between. There are 13 residues in the CDR3. In DNA, the CDR3 is TGTGCCAGCAGCGGGACGGCCCGCGGGGAGCTGTTTTTT. Its protein product is CASSGTARGELFF.

This chain uses TRBV5-1 with TRBJ2-2; D tentatively fits TRBD1 or TRBD2 (5 bases each). This CDR3 spans 14 amino acids. Trimming pared 4 bases from V and 5 bases from J, leaving 12 bases between. Germline V CDR1 and CDR2: SGHRS, YFSETQ. CDR3 coding DNA: TGCGCCAGCAGCCCGGACGGGGCGACCGGGGAGCTGTTTTTT. Protein sequence: CASSPDGATGELFF. The full variable domain, completed using reference TRBV5-1 and TRBJ2-2, is KAGVTQTPRYLIKTRGQQVTLSCSPISGHRSVSWYQQTPGQGLQFLFEYFSETQRNKGNFPGRFSGRQFSNSRSEMNVSTLELGDSALYLCASSPDGATGELFFGEGSRLTVL.

This clonotype was detected ten times or more. The chain couples TRBV4-3 to TRBJ2-1, with D hard to call. Germline CDR1 and CDR2: LGHNA and YSLEER. CDR3 size: 13 residues. The germline V and J ends were trimmed by 1 base and 7 bases, with 8 bases remaining between them. CDR3 region: CASSQGLGNEQFF. The CDR3 bases are TGCGCCAGCAGCCAAGGGTTAGGGAATGAGCAGTTCTTC.

This clonotype has just a few counts. At one boundary the junction diverges from the germline segment, which might be a read error. The chain recombines TRBV20-1 with TRBJ2-5, with D unresolved. Per the germline V gene, CDR1 is DFQATT and CDR2 is SNEGSKA (reference sequence). CDR3 size: 11 residues. For the CDR3, the DNA is TGCAGCGCTAGGACGTTGGAGACCCAGTACTTC. This gives the protein CSARTLETQYF.

This clonotype has just a few counts. The chain is built from TRBV29-1 and TRBJ2-1, with TRBD2 matching 14 bases. From germline, CDR1 is SQVTM and CDR2 ANQGSEA. After removal of 7 bases from V and 8 bases from J, the junction contained 16 bases not matched to a gene. This CDR3 is 17 amino acids long. The CDR3 DNA reads as TGCAGCGCTGATGGGATCGGGGGGACTAGCGGGAGCGATGAGCAGTTCTTC. This gives the protein CSADGIGGTSGSDEQFF.

The chain is built from TRBV20-1 and TRBJ1-4, with TRBD1 as a possible D gene (5 bases). Trimming took off 7 bases at V and 7 bases at J, with 16 bases between the two ends. CDR1 is DFQATT, CDR2 SNEGSKA, per germline (reference sequence). The CDR3 runs to 13 residues. Here the CDR3 DNA reads TGCAGTGTCAGTGCGGGAAGGGGTGAAAAACTGTTTTTT. This encodes CSVSAGRGEKLFF.